The next 15 T cell receptor beta chains were all read from a single sample in a study of CXCR3-negative and CXCR3-positive naive CD8 T cells. Study-level results: Greater hydrophobicity was found in TRB CDR3s of CXCR3-positive naive cells than of CXCR3-negative naive cells.

UMI-tagged TRB cDNA libraries were built via 5' RACE. Reprocessing the 5' RACE reads, TCRdb reports a single entry for every CDR3 protein and omits DNA. The table gives under 75,000 distinct CDR3 sequences; the top ten clones make up around 0.7% of it. No antigens are known for them. The sample consisted of naive CXCR3+ CD8+ T cells from blood. As to subset: CD45RO-CCR7+CD27+CD95- naive CD8+ T cells expressing CXCR3 (TNR3+). The source is a human donor in good health. Some clones in this sample may be carry-over from other donors' samples.

This chain uses TRBV7-6 with TRBJ2-7; the TCRdb call, TRBD1, lacks DNA for checking. Per the germline V gene, CDR1 is SGHVS and CDR2 is FNYEAQ. The CDR3 has 20 residues. CDR3 region: CASSSSDARTGGGGGFEQYF. The full variable domain, with the rest looked up from reference TRBV7-6 and TRBJ2-7, is GAGVSQSPRYKVTKRGQDVALRCDPISGHVSLYWYRQALGQGPEFLTYFNYEAQQDKSGLPNDRFSAERPEGSISTLTIQRTEQRDSAMYRCASSSSDARTGGGGGFEQYFGPGTRLTVT.

The J gene is TRBJ1-1, the V gene TRBV18. CDR3 length: 15 residues. Germline V gene data show CDR1 as KGHSH and CDR2 as LQKENI. CDR3 in amino acids: CASSLENWLNTEAFF.

This sequence joins TRBV4-3 and TRBJ2-7; as DNA is missing, the TRBD2 call by TCRdb cannot be tested. Germline CDR1 reads LGHNA; CDR2 reads YSLEER. The CDR3 has 15 amino acids. The CDR3 here is CASSQEQTSGYEQYF.

The rearrangement joins TRBV25-1 to TRBJ2-7; the TCRdb D gene call, TRBD1, has no DNA to confirm it. The CDR3 is 17 amino acids. Germline CDR1 and CDR2: MGHDK and SYGVNS. The CDR3 is CASRVPGQGTVLYEQYF.

The chain combines TRBV2 with TRBJ2-5; there is no DNA to check the TCRdb D call of TRBD2. Germline-derived CDR1 and CDR2 are SNHLY and FYNNEI. CDR3 length: 15 amino acids. The CDR3: CASSEVAGAAETQYF.

CDR3 residues: CASSPLVGLSSYEQYF. The rearrangement uses TRBV5-6 and TRBJ2-7; absent DNA, TCRdb's TRBD1 call cannot be checked. There are 16 residues in the CDR3. Germline-derived CDR1 and CDR2 are SGHDT and YYEEEE.

J is TRBJ2-3 and V is TRBV11-2. The CDR3 contains 11 residues. CDR1 SGHAT and CDR2 FQNNGV come from the germline V gene. The chain's CDR3 is CASSLVVTQYF.

This sequence joins TRBV12-3 or TRBV12-4 and TRBJ1-3. There are 14 residues in the CDR3. CDR3 amino acids: CASTWTGIGNTIYF.

The rearrangement uses TRBV29-1 and TRBJ2-1. The CDR3 runs to 15 residues. Germline V CDR1 and CDR2: SQVTM, ANQGSEA. CDR3 loop: CSVDTAAVSYNEQFF.

The genes are TRBV20-1 and TRBJ2-1; TCRdb indicates TRBD2, and absent DNA this call remains unverified. This CDR3 has 17 amino acids. The germline V gene encodes CDR1 DFQATT and CDR2 SNEGSKA (reference sequence). CDR3 residues: CSARDILAGGPSNEQFF.

The CDR3 region is CASSSSLRQGDYNEQFF. The J gene is TRBJ2-1, the V gene TRBV7-9; TCRdb gives TRBD1 as the D gene, but with no DNA this cannot be confirmed. The CDR3 is 17 residues long. Germline CDR1 SEHNR, CDR2 FQNEAQ (reference sequence). The full variable domain, rest sourced from reference TRBV7-9 and TRBJ2-1, is DTGVSQNPRHKITKRGQNVTFRCDPISEHNRLYWYRQTLGQGPEFLTYFQNEAQLEKSRLLSDRFSAERPKGSFSTLEIQRTEQGDSAMYLCASSSSLRQGDYNEQFFGPGTRLTVL.

V and J are TRBV20-1 and TRBJ2-7. The CDR3 is 16 residues long. Germline-derived CDR1 and CDR2 are DFQATT and SNEGSKA (reference sequence). The CDR3 reads CSAREGSWQKTYEQYF.

This chain connects TRBV30 to TRBJ2-1; TCRdb calls TRBD1, which cannot be checked without DNA. CDR1 and CDR2 (germline): GTSNPN, SVGIG (reference sequence). This CDR3 comprises 13 residues. The CDR3 here is CAWSGGGYNEQFF.

The V and J genes are TRBV7-9 and TRBJ1-6; TCRdb indicates TRBD1, and absent DNA this call remains unverified. Germline-derived CDR1 and CDR2 are SEHNR and FQNEAQ (reference sequence). This CDR3 comprises 15 residues. CDR3 protein: CASSVARGGNSPLHF.

The V call is TRBV9, the J call TRBJ2-2; the D gene TCRdb calls, TRBD1, cannot be checked with no DNA. CDR3 length: 17 residues. Germline CDR1 is SGDLS and CDR2 is YYNGEE. CDR3 protein: CASSVSRTAIFTGELFF.